This is a list of T cell receptor beta chains from one sample in a study of blood T cell repertoires in COVID-19. Generated by immunoSEQ multiplex PCR, the TCRdb table keeps only in-frame clones and is missing some. The sample has under 25,000 clones, around nine tenths seen once. The sequenced sample was peripheral blood. The receptors derive from a human donor with active COVID-19. The donor label of this sample is uncertain. Both conserved end residues are part of each CDR3. The D gene is left open where the match is weak. Size is stated for part of the rows, as once, few or many counts, or as a class when the clone is expanded.

j_call: TRBJ2-5
d_call: TRBD1
v_call: TRBV27
clone_size: NA
cdr3_aa: CASSYSVGTGSSGTQYF
cdr3_nt: TGTGCCAGCAGTTATTCCGTGGGGACAGGATCGTCTGGGACCCAGTACTTC

j_call: TRBJ2-3
d_call: TRBD2
v_call: TRBV24-1
clone_size: once
cdr3_aa: CATSDLRLAGVADTQYF
cdr3_nt: TGTGCCACCAGTGATTTGCGGCTAGCGGGTGTCGCAGATACGCAGTATTTT

j_call: TRBJ2-1
d_call: NA
v_call: TRBV7-8
clone_size: NA
cdr3_aa: CASSLDREFNEQFF
cdr3_nt: TGTGCCAGCAGCTTAGATCGGGAATTTAATGAGCAGTTCTTC

j_call: TRBJ2-5
d_call: TRBD2
v_call: TRBV3-1/TRBV3-2
clone_size: NA
cdr3_aa: CASSQGTRLAGDAETQYF
cdr3_nt: TGTGCCAGCAGCCAAGGAACGAGACTAGCGGGAGATGCAGAGACCCAGTACTTC

j_call: TRBJ2-2
d_call: TRBD2
v_call: TRBV6-6
clone_size: NA
cdr3_aa: CASRRTSGSTGELFF
cdr3_nt: TGTGCCAGCCGGAGGACTAGCGGGAGCACCGGGGAGCTGTTTTTT

j_call: TRBJ1-5
d_call: TRBD1
v_call: TRBV27
clone_size: NA
cdr3_aa: CASSFRDSDQPQHF
cdr3_nt: TGTGCCAGCAGTTTCCGGGACAGCGATCAGCCCCAGCATTTT

j_call: TRBJ2-3
d_call: NA
v_call: TRBV7-9
clone_size: NA
cdr3_aa: CASPPDRTDTQYF
cdr3_nt: TGTGCCAGCCCCCCTGACAGAACAGATACGCAGTATTTT

j_call: TRBJ2-7
d_call: NA
v_call: TRBV6-5
clone_size: NA
cdr3_aa: CASSYRQAYEQYF
cdr3_nt: TGTGCCAGCAGTTACAGACAGGCCTACGAGCAGTACTTC

j_call: TRBJ1-1
d_call: TRBD1
v_call: TRBV4-2
clone_size: NA
cdr3_aa: CASSHLTGSTEAFF
cdr3_nt: TGTGCCAGCAGCCACTTGACAGGGAGCACTGAAGCTTTCTTT

j_call: TRBJ2-1
d_call: NA
v_call: TRBV18
clone_size: once
cdr3_aa: CASSPNGHLGEQFF
cdr3_nt: TGTGCCAGCTCACCAAACGGACACTTGGGTGAGCAGTTCTTC

j_call: TRBJ2-3
d_call: TRBD2
v_call: TRBV4-3
clone_size: NA
cdr3_aa: CASSQDGTSGIGSTDTQYF
cdr3_nt: TGCGCCAGCAGCCAAGATGGGACTAGCGGGATCGGAAGCACAGATACGCAGTATTTT

j_call: TRBJ2-1
d_call: TRBD2
v_call: TRBV5-5
clone_size: NA
cdr3_aa: CASSLGGGRYYNEQFF
cdr3_nt: TGTGCCAGCAGCCTGGGGGGCGGGAGGTATTACAATGAGCAGTTCTTC

j_call: TRBJ2-5
d_call: NA
v_call: TRBV6-5
clone_size: NA
cdr3_aa: CASSPGLQETQYF
cdr3_nt: TGTGCCAGCAGTCCTGGACTCCAAGAGACCCAGTACTTC

j_call: TRBJ2-2
d_call: NA
v_call: TRBV21-1
clone_size: few
cdr3_aa: CASSTLGTGAPGELFF
cdr3_nt: TGTGCCAGCAGCACCCTCGGGACAGGGGCCCCCGGGGAGCTGTTTTTT

j_call: TRBJ2-1
d_call: NA
v_call: TRBV28
clone_size: NA
cdr3_aa: CASPPSVINGNEQFF
cdr3_nt: TGTGCCAGCCCCCCTAGCGTAATCAATGGGAATGAGCAGTTCTTC

j_call: TRBJ2-4
d_call: NA
v_call: TRBV5-3
clone_size: once
cdr3_aa: CARSCRPGLKNIQYF
cdr3_nt: TGTGCCAGAAGCTGTCGTCCGGGACTCAAAAACATTCAGTACTTC

j_call: TRBJ2-1
d_call: NA
v_call: TRBV5-6
clone_size: NA
cdr3_aa: CASSPRGYEQFF
cdr3_nt: TGTGCCAGCAGCCCCAGGGGCTATGAGCAGTTCTTC

j_call: TRBJ2-1
d_call: TRBD2
v_call: TRBV7-8
clone_size: NA
cdr3_aa: CASSPLAVAGGREQFF
cdr3_nt: TGTGCCAGCAGCCCCCTGGCGGTAGCGGGAGGACGAGAGCAGTTCTTC

j_call: TRBJ2-6
d_call: TRBD2
v_call: TRBV3-1/TRBV3-2
clone_size: NA
cdr3_aa: CASSHPPGGGSGANVLTF
cdr3_nt: TGTGCCAGCAGCCATCCGCCGGGGGGGGGCTCTGGGGCCAACGTCCTGACTTTC

j_call: TRBJ2-3
d_call: TRBD1
v_call: TRBV4-3
clone_size: NA
cdr3_aa: CASSPQGVQDTQYF
cdr3_nt: TGCGCCAGCAGCCCCCAGGGGGTCCAAGATACGCAGTATTTT

j_call: TRBJ1-6
d_call: NA
v_call: TRBV7-9
clone_size: NA
cdr3_aa: CASSNNRDAPLHF
cdr3_nt: TGTGCCAGCAGCAATAACAGGGACGCACCCCTCCACTTT

j_call: TRBJ2-1
d_call: NA
v_call: TRBV11-3
clone_size: NA
cdr3_aa: CASTQDWVEGQFF
cdr3_nt: TGTGCCAGCACCCAAGATTGGGTAGAGGGGCAGTTCTTC

j_call: TRBJ1-6
d_call: TRBD1
v_call: TRBV10-3
clone_size: large
cdr3_aa: CAISGAPGQGGSPLHF
cdr3_nt: TGTGCCATCAGTGGGGCACCGGGACAGGGTGGCTCACCCCTCCACTTT

j_call: TRBJ2-7
d_call: TRBD1
v_call: TRBV3-1/TRBV3-2
clone_size: NA
cdr3_aa: CASSHMTGSSEQYF
cdr3_nt: TGTGCCAGCAGCCACATGACAGGGTCTTCCGAGCAGTACTTC